The 29 T cell receptor beta chains below all came from one sample that was sequenced in a study of PD-1 blockade in classical Hodgkin lymphoma. Time point reported: newly diagnosed, previously untreated cHL patient sample. Magnetic negative selection purified CD4+ T cells from thawed PBMCs. This table comes from immunoSEQ multiplex PCR, and its TCRdb copy is limited to in-frame clones, with some not included. Here the sample spans around 31,000 clones, 89% being singletons. What was sequenced was CD4+ T cells from blood. These receptors were taken from a human donor with classical Hodgkin lymphoma.

The chain joins TRBV14 to TRBJ2-1; 9 bases are shared with TRBD1. CDR1 SGHDN and CDR2 FVKESK come from the germline V gene. The J segment lost 15 bases and the V segment lost 2 bases, leaving 11 bases of the junction unmatched. The CDR3 spans 14 residues. DNA of the CDR3: TGTGCCAGCAGCCAATTGGGGACAGGGACGATTCTGTTCTTC. This sequence encodes CASSQLGTGTILFF.

J is TRBJ2-7 and V is TRBV5-1, with D possibly called TRBD1 or TRBD2 (5 bases each). CDR3 length: 16 residues. V was cut by 2 bases and J by 7 bases, with 22 bases left in between. Germline V CDR1 and CDR2: SGHRS, YFSETQ. The CDR3 spells CASSFRPGAGLQEQYF. DNA for the CDR3: TGCGCCAGCAGCTTCCGCCCTGGGGCGGGCTTGCAGGAGCAGTACTTC.

This chain links TRBV4-3 with TRBJ1-2; D perhaps matches TRBD1 (6 bases). The CDR3 is 17 residues long. V was shortened by 0 bases and J by 4 bases, with 18 bases between the two germline ends. Germline V gives CDR1 LGHNA, CDR2 YSLEER. CDR3 protein: CASSQEPVEQGGYGYTF. The CDR3 DNA sequence: TGCGCCAGCAGCCAAGAGCCGGTGGAACAGGGTGGCTATGGCTACACCTTC.

The chain uses TRBV7-9 and TRBJ1-2, with a weak D call TRBD1 (6 bases). Germline V gene sequence: CDR1 SEHNR, CDR2 FQNEAQ (reference sequence). V was cut by 3 bases and J by 4 bases, with 18 bases left in between. The CDR3 length is 16 residues. Written as DNA, the CDR3 is TGTGCCAGCAGCTTTCTCCGAGTGGGGGGCGCCTATGGCTACACCTTC. Encoded protein: CASSFLRVGGAYGYTF.

The chain joins TRBV28 to TRBJ2-7; D unclear. Trimming cost V 5 bases and J 4 bases, with 6 bases left between them. Looked up from germline, CDR1 is MDHEN and CDR2 is SYDVKM. CDR3 size: 11 residues. This CDR3 is CASSVVYEQYF. The CDR3 DNA is TGTGCCAGCAGTGTCGTGTACGAGCAGTACTTC. Drawing the rest from reference TRBV28 and TRBJ2-7, the complete variable domain is DVKVTQSSRYLVKRTGEKVFLECVQDMDHENMFWYRQDPGLGLRLIYFSYDVKMKEKGDIPEGYSVSREKKERFSLILESASTNQTSMYLCASSVVYEQYFGPGTRLTVT.

The chain recombines TRBV7-6 with TRBJ1-1, with D perhaps TRBD1 (5 bases). Per germline, CDR1 SGHVS and CDR2 FNYEAQ. The CDR3 consists of 15 residues. V lost 1 base, J lost 0 bases, and 9 bases lay in between. CDR3 DNA sequence: TGTGCCAGCAGCTTAGGTTGGGGCGTGAACACTGAAGCTTTCTTT. This translates into CASSLGWGVNTEAFF.

This chain connects TRBV4-2 to TRBJ2-3, with D tentatively TRBD1 (7 bases). Germline CDR1 and CDR2: LGHNA and YNFKEQ. V was trimmed by 0 bases and J by 3 bases, leaving 28 bases between them. This CDR3 comprises 21 residues. The CDR3: CASSQDYQGGVGRMGTDTQYF. CDR3 sequence (DNA): TGTGCCAGCAGCCAAGATTACCAGGGGGGAGTAGGGCGCATGGGGACAGATACGCAGTATTTT.

The gene calls are TRBV5-1 and TRBJ2-3; 11 nucleotides match TRBD1. The germline V gene encodes CDR1 SGHRS and CDR2 YFSETQ. The ends lost 3 bases at V and 4 bases at J; junction bases unmatched: 4. The CDR3 contains 15 residues. The CDR3 spells CASSWTGGVSDTQYF. The CDR3 coding sequence is TGCGCCAGCAGCTGGACAGGGGGCGTCTCAGATACGCAGTATTTT.

This clone was picked up one time. The chain uses TRBV5-4 and TRBJ1-2, with TRBD1 as a possible D gene (6 bases). This CDR3 has 13 amino acids. The germline CDR1 and CDR2 sequences are SGHNT and YYREEE (reference sequence). The ends were cut back, 0 bases at V and 5 bases at J, with 8 bases in the middle. DNA of the CDR3: TGTGCCAGCAGCTTGGACAGGGTATATGGCTACACCTTC. Translated, it gives CASSLDRVYGYTF.

This chain joins TRBV28 and TRBJ1-3; D remains unclear. The germline V gene has CDR1 MDHEN and CDR2 SYDVKM. Trimming removed 6 bases at V and 3 bases at J, with 9 bases between. The CDR3 is made up of 13 amino acids. The CDR3 bases are TGTGCCAGCAGCCCGACGAATGGAAACACCATATATTTT. Translation: CASSPTNGNTIYF.

This sequence joins TRBV4-3 and TRBJ1-2; D ambiguous. V gave up 7 bases and J gave up 2 bases, with 11 bases separating them. Germline CDR1 LGHNA, CDR2 YSLEER. This CDR3 has 13 residues. The CDR3 sequence is CASTKQLNYGYTF. The CDR3 DNA reads TGCGCCAGCACCAAACAGCTAAACTATGGCTACACCTTC.

This sequence joins TRBV18 and TRBJ1-1, with a tentative D call TRBD1 (5 bases). The V end was cut by 0 bases, the J end by 1 base, with 9 bases between. Germline V gives CDR1 KGHSH, CDR2 LQKENI. The CDR3 extends over 15 amino acids. The CDR3: CASSPPWGPNTEAFF. In DNA form, the CDR3 reads TGTGCCAGCTCACCACCGTGGGGCCCGAACACTGAAGCTTTCTTT.

Details on this clone: Other DNA sequences in the same sample also yield this CDR3. DNA for the CDR3: TGCGCCAGCAGCCCGGACAGGGGTAACCAGCCCCAGCATTTT. It encodes CASSPDRGNQPQHF. The V call is TRBV5-1, the J call TRBJ1-5; 9 bases map to TRBD1. CDR3 length: 14 residues. Germline assignment: CDR1 SGHRS and CDR2 YFSETQ. Unmatched junction bases numbered 6, after V lost 4 bases and J lost 7 bases.

This clone was counted a few times. The V and J genes are TRBV28 and TRBJ1-5; D is ambiguous. The germline gives CDR1 MDHEN, CDR2 SYDVKM. The V and J ends lost 6 bases and 5 bases respectively, with 17 bases between them. CDR3 length equals 15 residues. The CDR3 loop reads CASSLPDGDYQPQHF. In nucleotides, the CDR3 is TGTGCCAGCAGCTTACCCGACGGGGATTATCAGCCCCAGCATTTT.

The rearrangement uses TRBV5-1 and TRBJ2-7, with a possible D match to TRBD2 (5 bases). V shed 5 bases and J shed 7 bases, with 16 bases lying between them. Germline assignment: CDR1 SGHRS and CDR2 YFSETQ. The CDR3 extends over 13 amino acids. CDR3 nucleotide sequence: TGCGCCAGCAGACCAGCGGCCGAGGGAGAGCAGTACTTC. As protein: CASRPAAEGEQYF. Full variable domain (missing parts from reference TRBV5-1 and TRBJ2-7): KAGVTQTPRYLIKTRGQQVTLSCSPISGHRSVSWYQQTPGQGLQFLFEYFSETQRNKGNFPGRFSGRQFSNSRSEMNVSTLELGDSALYLCASRPAAEGEQYFGPGTRLTVT.

This sequence joins TRBV18 and TRBJ2-3; 10 bases align to TRBD2. The CDR3 totals 17 residues. V gave up 3 bases and J gave up 0 bases; unmatched junction bases: 6. Germline V gives CDR1 KGHSH, CDR2 LQKENI. The CDR3 reads CASSPKTSGQSTDTQYF. The CDR3 nucleotides are TGTGCCAGCTCACCCAAGACTAGCGGGCAAAGCACAGATACGCAGTATTTT.

This clone was found once. The V call is TRBV7-2, the J call TRBJ2-7, with 8 bases lining up with TRBD2. The CDR3 is 18 residues long. The J segment lost 0 bases and the V segment lost 3 bases, leaving 13 bases of the junction unmatched. Looked up from germline, CDR1 is SGHTA and CDR2 is FQGNSA. CDR3 DNA: TGTGCCAGCAGCTTCCGATTAAGCGGGACTAGGAGCTCCTACGAGCAGTACTTC. It codes for CASSFRLSGTRSSYEQYF.

The chain joins TRBV28 to TRBJ1-2; TRBD1 agrees at 9 bases. CDR1 and CDR2 (germline): MDHEN, SYDVKM. The CDR3 extends over 15 amino acids. V shed 5 bases, J shed 4 bases, and the junction held 8 bases outside the gene matches. CDR3 sequence reads: CASSTPGTGTYGYTF. CDR3 nucleotides: TGTGCCAGCAGTACCCCCGGGACAGGGACCTATGGCTACACCTTC.

The V and J genes are TRBV19 and TRBJ2-6, with D unresolved. V dropped 5 bases and J dropped 0 bases, with 5 bases sitting between them. From germline, CDR1 is LNHDA and CDR2 SQIVND (reference sequence). CDR3 length: 14 amino acids. The CDR3: CASSWVSGANVLTF. The CDR3 DNA reads TGTGCCAGTAGTTGGGTCTCTGGGGCCAACGTCCTGACTTTC. Filled out from reference TRBV19 and TRBJ2-6, the complete variable domain reads DGGITQSPKYLFRKEGQNVTLSCEQNLNHDAMYWYRQDPGQGLRLIYYSQIVNDFQKGDIAEGYSVSREKKESFPLTVTSAQKNPTAFYLCASSWVSGANVLTFGAGSRLTVL.

This clone came up once. V and J are TRBV29-1 and TRBJ1-1, with D possibly being TRBD1 (6 bases). Looked up from germline, CDR1 is SQVTM and CDR2 is ANQGSEA. Trimming pared 7 bases from V and 4 bases from J, leaving 16 bases between. The CDR3 loop spans 13 amino acids. The CDR3 sequence: CSALSGAATEAFF. In nucleotides, the CDR3 is TGCAGCGCTTTATCAGGGGCCGCCACTGAAGCTTTCTTT.

V is TRBV5-1 and J is TRBJ2-5, with 10 bases lining up with TRBD1. The CDR3 runs to 14 residues. The junction had 5 bases not matched to a gene; V was cut back by 4 bases and J by 5 bases. The V gene's germline CDR1 is SGHRS and CDR2 YFSETQ. For the CDR3, the DNA is TGCGCCAGCAGCAGAGGACAGGGGGGCGAGACCCAGTACTTC. This translates into CASSRGQGGETQYF.

The J gene is TRBJ1-4, the V gene TRBV28; no clear D. The CDR3 length is 15 residues. Trimming cost V 5 bases and J 8 bases, with 18 bases left between them. Germline V gene lookup returns CDR1 MDHEN and CDR2 SYDVKM. For the CDR3, the DNA is TGTGCCAGCAGTCCCCCGGGGAGGGCTGGGGAAAAACTGTTTTTT. This gives the protein CASSPPGRAGEKLFF.

The J gene is TRBJ2-7, the V gene TRBV7-2; D ambiguous. The CDR3 has 13 amino acids. Trimming left V 4 bases short and J 4 bases short, with 11 bases between. CDR1 SGHTA and CDR2 FQGNSA come from the germline V gene. CDR3 bases: TGTGCCAGCAGCTCCGACCCATTATACGAGCAGTACTTC. This sequence encodes CASSSDPLYEQYF.

The V and J genes are TRBV5-1 and TRBJ2-5; 9 positions match TRBD1. The CDR3 runs to 14 residues. Losses at the gene ends were 5 bases for V and 5 bases for J; bases not matched to a gene: 7. The germline CDR1 and CDR2 sequences are SGHRS and YFSETQ. In nucleotides, the CDR3 is TGCGCCAGCAGACTCGGACAGGGGTGGGAGACCCAGTACTTC. Its translation is CASRLGQGWETQYF.

The chain couples TRBV5-1 to TRBJ2-2; the D gene is possibly TRBD1 (6 bases). The germline V gene encodes CDR1 SGHRS and CDR2 YFSETQ. With 4 bases removed from V and 4 bases from J, the gap between germline ends came to 17 bases. The CDR3 has 16 residues. CDR3: CASSLLQGPGTGELFF. CDR3 DNA: TGCGCCAGCAGCCTATTACAGGGCCCGGGCACCGGGGAGCTGTTTTTT.

This sequence joins TRBV6-6 and TRBJ2-7, with D unclear. The germline gives CDR1 MNHNY, CDR2 SVGAGI (reference sequence). The length of the CDR3 is 12 residues. V shed 2 bases and J shed 2 bases, with 4 bases lying between them. CDR3 protein: CASSYRAYEQYF. Written as DNA, the CDR3 is TGTGCCAGCAGTTACAGGGCCTACGAGCAGTACTTC.

This clone was counted only a few times. The V gene is TRBV16, the J gene TRBJ2-7; D not resolved. Between the trimmed V and J ends, which lost 5 bases and 3 bases, there was a span of 14 bases. The germline gives CDR1 KGHSY, CDR2 FQNENV. The CDR3 has 14 amino acids. CDR3 loop: CASSRSGSLYEQYF. CDR3 bases: TGTGCCAGCAGCAGATCTGGGTCCCTCTACGAGCAGTACTTC.

This chain uses TRBV5-1 with TRBJ1-2, with 8 positions matching TRBD1. Germline V gives CDR1 SGHRS, CDR2 YFSETQ. V was pared by 0 bases and J by 4 bases, with 14 bases of the junction left unmatched. CDR3 size: 18 residues. CDR3 DNA sequence: TGCGCCAGCAGCTTGGTCCGATTTGGACAGGGAGTCAGCTATGGCTACACCTTC. Its translation is CASSLVRFGQGVSYGYTF.

V gene TRBV7-9 combines with J gene TRBJ1-1; possible D gene TRBD1, 5 bases. Per the germline V gene, CDR1 is SEHNR and CDR2 is FQNEAQ (reference sequence). Trimming removed 6 bases at V and 10 bases at J, with 15 bases between. The CDR3 runs 12 residues. CDR3 in amino acids: CASSYRGSRAFF. The CDR3, as DNA: TGTGCCAGCAGTTACCGGGGGAGCCGAGCTTTCTTT.